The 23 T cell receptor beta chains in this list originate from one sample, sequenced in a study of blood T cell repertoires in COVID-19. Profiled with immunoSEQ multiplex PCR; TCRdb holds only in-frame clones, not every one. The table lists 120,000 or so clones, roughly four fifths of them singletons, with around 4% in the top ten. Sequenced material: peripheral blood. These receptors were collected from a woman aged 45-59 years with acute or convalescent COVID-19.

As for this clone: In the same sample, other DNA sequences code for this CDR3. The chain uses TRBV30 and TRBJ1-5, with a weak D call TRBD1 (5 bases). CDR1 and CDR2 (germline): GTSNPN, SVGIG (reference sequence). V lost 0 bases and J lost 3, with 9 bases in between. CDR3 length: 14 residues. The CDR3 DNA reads TGTGCCTGGAGTGTAGGGGCCTCCAATCAGCCCCAGCATTTT. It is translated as CAWSVGASNQPQHF.

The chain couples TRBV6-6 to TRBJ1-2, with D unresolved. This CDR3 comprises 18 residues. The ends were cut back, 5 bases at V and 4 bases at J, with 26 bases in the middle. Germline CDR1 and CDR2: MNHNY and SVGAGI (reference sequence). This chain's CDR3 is CASSQHSSSRQGFYGYTF. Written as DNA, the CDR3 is TGTGCCAGCAGTCAACACTCAAGCTCAAGACAAGGATTCTATGGCTACACCTTC.

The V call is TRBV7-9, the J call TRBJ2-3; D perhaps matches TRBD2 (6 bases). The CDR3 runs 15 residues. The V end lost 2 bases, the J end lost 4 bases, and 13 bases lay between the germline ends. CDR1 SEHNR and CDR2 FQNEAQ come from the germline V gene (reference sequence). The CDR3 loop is CASSLTRTMPDTQYF. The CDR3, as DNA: TGTGCCAGCAGCTTAACTAGGACTATGCCAGATACGCAGTATTTT.

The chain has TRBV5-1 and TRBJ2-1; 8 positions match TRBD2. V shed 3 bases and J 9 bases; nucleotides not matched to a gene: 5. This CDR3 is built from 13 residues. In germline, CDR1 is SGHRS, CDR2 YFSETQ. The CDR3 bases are TGCGCCAGCAGCTGGGAGCGGGAGAGTGAGCAGTTCTTC. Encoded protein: CASSWERESEQFF.

CDR3 sequence reads: CASHRPGQKNTIYF. The CDR3 DNA reads as TGTGCCAGCCATCGGCCGGGACAGAAAAACACCATATATTTT. The rearrangement links TRBV6-5 to TRBJ1-3, with 7 bases fitting TRBD1. CDR1 and CDR2 (germline): MNHEY, SVGAGI. The CDR3 sequence is 14 residues long. With 8 bases clipped from V and 6 bases from J, the junction kept 10 bases outside the gene matches.

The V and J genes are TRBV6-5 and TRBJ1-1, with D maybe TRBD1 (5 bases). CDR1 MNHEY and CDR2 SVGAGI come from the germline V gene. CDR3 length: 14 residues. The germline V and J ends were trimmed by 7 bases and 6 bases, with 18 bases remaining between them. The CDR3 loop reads CASTPGGGLAEAFF. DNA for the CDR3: TGTGCCAGCACCCCCGGGGGGGGTTTAGCTGAAGCTTTCTTT.

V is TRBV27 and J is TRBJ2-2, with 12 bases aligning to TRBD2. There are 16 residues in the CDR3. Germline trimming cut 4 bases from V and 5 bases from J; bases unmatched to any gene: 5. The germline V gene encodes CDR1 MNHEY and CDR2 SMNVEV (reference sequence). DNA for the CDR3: TGTGCCAGCAGTTCCGGACTAGCGGGGTATACCGGGGAGCTGTTTTTT. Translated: CASSSGLAGYTGELFF.

The CDR3 region is CASSPVGKGEQYF. The CDR3 DNA is TGTGCCAGCTCACCAGTCGGGAAGGGCGAGCAGTACTTC. The chain recombines TRBV18 with TRBJ2-7; TRBD2 is a possible D gene (5 bases). The CDR3 is made up of 13 amino acids. Trimming left V 2 bases short and J 6 bases short, with 11 bases between. Looked up from germline, CDR1 is KGHSH and CDR2 is LQKENI.

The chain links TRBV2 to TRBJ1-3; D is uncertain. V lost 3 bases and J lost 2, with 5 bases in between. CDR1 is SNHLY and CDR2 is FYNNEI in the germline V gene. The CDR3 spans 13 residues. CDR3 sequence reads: CASSDIAGNTIYF. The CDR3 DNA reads TGTGCCAGCAGTGATATAGCTGGAAACACCATATATTTT.

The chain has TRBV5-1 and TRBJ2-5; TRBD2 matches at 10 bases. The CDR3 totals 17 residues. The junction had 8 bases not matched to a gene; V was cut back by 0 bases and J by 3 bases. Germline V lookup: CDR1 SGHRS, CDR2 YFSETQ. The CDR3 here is CASSLARIGLAEETQYF. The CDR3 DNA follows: TGCGCCAGCAGCTTGGCCCGAATAGGACTAGCGGAAGAGACCCAGTACTTC.

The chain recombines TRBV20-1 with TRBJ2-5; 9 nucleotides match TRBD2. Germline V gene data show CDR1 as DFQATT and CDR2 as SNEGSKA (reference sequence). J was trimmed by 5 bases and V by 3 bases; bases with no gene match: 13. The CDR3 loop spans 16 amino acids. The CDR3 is CSASGQNNAGGETQYF. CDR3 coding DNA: TGCAGTGCTAGTGGACAGAATAACGCGGGAGGGGAGACCCAGTACTTC.

The CDR3: CASRGTSNEQYF. Written as DNA, the CDR3 is TGTGCCAGCAGAGGGACTAGCAACGAGCAGTACTTC. The chain combines TRBV9 with TRBJ2-7; 9 bases fit TRBD2. The germline CDR1 and CDR2 sequences are SGDLS and YYNGEE. The junction had 2 bases not matched to a gene; V was cut back by 5 bases and J by 5 bases. This CDR3 comprises 12 residues.

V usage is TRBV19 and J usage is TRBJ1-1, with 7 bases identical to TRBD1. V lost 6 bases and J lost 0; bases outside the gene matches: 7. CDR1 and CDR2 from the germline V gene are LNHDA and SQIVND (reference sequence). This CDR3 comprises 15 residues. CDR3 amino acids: CASRSQGSMNTEAFF. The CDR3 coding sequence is TGTGCCAGTAGGTCACAGGGGTCTATGAACACTGAAGCTTTCTTT.

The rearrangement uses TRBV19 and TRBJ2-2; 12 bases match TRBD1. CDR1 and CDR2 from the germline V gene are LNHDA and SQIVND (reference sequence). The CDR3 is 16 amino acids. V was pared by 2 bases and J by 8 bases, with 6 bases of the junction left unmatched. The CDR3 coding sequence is TGTGCCAGTAGTATACCGGGACAGGGGGCTCGGGGGGAGCTGTTTTTT. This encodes CASSIPGQGARGELFF.

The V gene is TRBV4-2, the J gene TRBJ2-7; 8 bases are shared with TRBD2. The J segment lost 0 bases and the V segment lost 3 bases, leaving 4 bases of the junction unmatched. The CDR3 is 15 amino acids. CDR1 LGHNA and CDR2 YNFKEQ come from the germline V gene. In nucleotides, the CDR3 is TGTGCCAGCAGCCATGTTAGCGGGGTCTCCTACGAGCAGTACTTC. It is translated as CASSHVSGVSYEQYF.

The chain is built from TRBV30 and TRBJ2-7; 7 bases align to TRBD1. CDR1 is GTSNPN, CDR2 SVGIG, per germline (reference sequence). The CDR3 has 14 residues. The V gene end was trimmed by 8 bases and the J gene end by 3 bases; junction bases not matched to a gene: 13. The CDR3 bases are TGTGCCCAGATAAACAAGGGACAGAACTACGAGCAGTACTTC. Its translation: CAQINKGQNYEQYF.

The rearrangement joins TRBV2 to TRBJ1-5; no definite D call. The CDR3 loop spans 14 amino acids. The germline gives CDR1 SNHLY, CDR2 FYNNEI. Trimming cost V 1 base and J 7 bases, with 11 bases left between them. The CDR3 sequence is CASSEEKGRQPQHF. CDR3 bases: TGTGCCAGCAGTGAAGAGAAAGGGAGGCAGCCCCAGCATTTT.

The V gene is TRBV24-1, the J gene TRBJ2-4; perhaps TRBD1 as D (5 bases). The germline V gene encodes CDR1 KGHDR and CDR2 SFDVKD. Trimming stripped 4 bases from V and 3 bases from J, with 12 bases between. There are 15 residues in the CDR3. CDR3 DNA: TGTGCCACCAGTGAAACAGGTCCTGGCAAAAACATTCAGTACTTC. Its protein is CATSETGPGKNIQYF.

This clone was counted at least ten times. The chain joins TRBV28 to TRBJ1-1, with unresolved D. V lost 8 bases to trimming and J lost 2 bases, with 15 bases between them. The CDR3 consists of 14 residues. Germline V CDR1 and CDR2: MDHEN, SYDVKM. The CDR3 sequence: CASRDHRVNTEAFF. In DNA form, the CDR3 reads TGTGCCAGCCGAGACCACAGAGTCAACACTGAAGCTTTCTTT.

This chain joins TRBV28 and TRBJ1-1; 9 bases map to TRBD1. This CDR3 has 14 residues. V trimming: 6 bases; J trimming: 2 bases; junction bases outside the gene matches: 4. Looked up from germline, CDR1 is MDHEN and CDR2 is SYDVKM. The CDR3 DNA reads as TGTGCCAGCAGGCTACAGGGGGCTAACACTGAAGCTTTCTTT. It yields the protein CASRLQGANTEAFF. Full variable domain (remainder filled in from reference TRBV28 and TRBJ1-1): DVKVTQSSRYLVKRTGEKVFLECVQDMDHENMFWYRQDPGLGLRLIYFSYDVKMKEKGDIPEGYSVSREKKERFSLILESASTNQTSMYLCASRLQGANTEAFFGQGTRLTVV.

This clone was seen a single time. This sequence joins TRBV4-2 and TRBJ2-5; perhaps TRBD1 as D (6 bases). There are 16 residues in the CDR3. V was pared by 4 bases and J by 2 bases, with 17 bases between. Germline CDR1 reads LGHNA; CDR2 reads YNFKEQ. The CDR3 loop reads CASSRPIRDNQETQYF. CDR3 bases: TGTGCCAGCAGCCGTCCTATACGGGACAATCAAGAGACCCAGTACTTC.

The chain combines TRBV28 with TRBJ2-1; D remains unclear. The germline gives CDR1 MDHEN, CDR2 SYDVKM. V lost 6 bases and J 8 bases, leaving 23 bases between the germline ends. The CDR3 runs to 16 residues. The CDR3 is CASRSRLLRPSHEQFF. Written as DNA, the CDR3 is TGTGCCAGCAGATCACGACTCCTCCGTCCATCTCATGAGCAGTTCTTC.

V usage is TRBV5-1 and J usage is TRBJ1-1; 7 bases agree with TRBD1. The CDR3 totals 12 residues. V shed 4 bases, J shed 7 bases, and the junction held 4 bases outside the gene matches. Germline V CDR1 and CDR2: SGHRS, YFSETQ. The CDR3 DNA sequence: TGCGCCAGCAGCATCCGGGACAGTGAAGCTTTCTTT. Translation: CASSIRDSEAFF. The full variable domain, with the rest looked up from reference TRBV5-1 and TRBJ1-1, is KAGVTQTPRYLIKTRGQQVTLSCSPISGHRSVSWYQQTPGQGLQFLFEYFSETQRNKGNFPGRFSGRQFSNSRSEMNVSTLELGDSALYLCASSIRDSEAFFGQGTRLTVV.